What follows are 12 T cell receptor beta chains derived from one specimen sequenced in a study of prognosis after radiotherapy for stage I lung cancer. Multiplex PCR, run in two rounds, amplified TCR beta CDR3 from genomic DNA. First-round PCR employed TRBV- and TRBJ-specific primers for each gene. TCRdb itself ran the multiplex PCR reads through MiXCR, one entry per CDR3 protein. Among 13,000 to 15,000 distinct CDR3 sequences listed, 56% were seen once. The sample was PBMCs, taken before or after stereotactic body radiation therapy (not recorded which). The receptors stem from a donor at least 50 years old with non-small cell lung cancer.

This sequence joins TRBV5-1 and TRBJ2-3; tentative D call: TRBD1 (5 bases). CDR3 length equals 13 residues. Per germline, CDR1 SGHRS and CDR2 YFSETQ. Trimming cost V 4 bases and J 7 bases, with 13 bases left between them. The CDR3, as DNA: TGCGCCAGCAGCGATAGGGGCGCATATACGCAGTATTTT. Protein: CASSDRGAYTQYF. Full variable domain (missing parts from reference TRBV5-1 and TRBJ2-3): KAGVTQTPRYLIKTRGQQVTLSCSPISGHRSVSWYQQTPGQGLQFLFEYFSETQRNKGNFPGRFSGRQFSNSRSEMNVSTLELGDSALYLCASSDRGAYTQYFGPGTRLTVL.

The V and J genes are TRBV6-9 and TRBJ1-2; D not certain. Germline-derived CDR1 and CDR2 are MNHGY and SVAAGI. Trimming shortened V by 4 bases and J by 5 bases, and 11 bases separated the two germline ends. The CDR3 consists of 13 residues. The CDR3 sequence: CASSFLSLYGYTF. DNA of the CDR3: TGTGCCAGCAGTTTTTTGTCCCTGTATGGCTACACCTTC.

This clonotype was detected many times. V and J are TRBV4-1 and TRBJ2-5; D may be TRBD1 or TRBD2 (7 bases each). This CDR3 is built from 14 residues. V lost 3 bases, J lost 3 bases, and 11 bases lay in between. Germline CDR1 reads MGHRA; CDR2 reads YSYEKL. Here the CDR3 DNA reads TGCGCCAGCAGCCACCCAGGGGGGGAAGAGACCCAGTACTTC. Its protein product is CASSHPGGEETQYF.

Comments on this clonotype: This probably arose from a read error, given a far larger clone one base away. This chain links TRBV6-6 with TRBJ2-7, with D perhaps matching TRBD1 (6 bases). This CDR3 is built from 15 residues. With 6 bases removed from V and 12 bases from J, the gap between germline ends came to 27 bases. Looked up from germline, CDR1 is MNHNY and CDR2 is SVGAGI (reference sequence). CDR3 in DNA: TGTGCCAGCAGCCCCTACAGGGTGCGTCCGGCGGGTCCGTACTTC. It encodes CASSPYRVRPAGPYF.

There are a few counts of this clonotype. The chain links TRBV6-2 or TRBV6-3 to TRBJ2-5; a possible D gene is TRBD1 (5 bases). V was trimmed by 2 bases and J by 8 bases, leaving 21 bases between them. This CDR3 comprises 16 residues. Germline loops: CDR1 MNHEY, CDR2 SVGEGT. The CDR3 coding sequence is TGTGCCAGCAGTTACCGGCCAGGGTGCGAAGCAGATACCCAGTACTTC. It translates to CASSYRPGCEADTQYF.

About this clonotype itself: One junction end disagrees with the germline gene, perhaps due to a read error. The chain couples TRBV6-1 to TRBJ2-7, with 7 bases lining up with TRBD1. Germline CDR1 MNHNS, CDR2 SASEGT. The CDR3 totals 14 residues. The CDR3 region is CSSKPGQYIYEQYF. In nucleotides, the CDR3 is TGTTCCAGCAAACCGGGACAGTACATCTACGAGCAGTACTTC.

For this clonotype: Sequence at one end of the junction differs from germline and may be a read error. CDR3 sequence (DNA): TGTGCCATCAGTTTACGGGCAGGGGAGCAGCCCCAGCACTTT. Amino acids: CAISLRAGEQPQHF. The chain employs TRBV27 and TRBJ1-5; weak D call: TRBD1 (6 bases). Germline values: CDR1 MNHEY, CDR2 SMNVEV (reference sequence). The CDR3 is 14 amino acids.

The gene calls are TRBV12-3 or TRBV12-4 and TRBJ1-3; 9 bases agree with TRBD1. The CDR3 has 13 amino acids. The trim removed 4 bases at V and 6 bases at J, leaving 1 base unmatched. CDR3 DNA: TGTGCCAGCAGTTGGGACAGGGCAAACACCATATATTTT. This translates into CASSWDRANTIYF.

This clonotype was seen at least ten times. The CDR3 is CASSSERSQETQYF. In DNA, the CDR3 is TGTGCCAGCAGCTCCGAGCGAAGTCAAGAGACCCAGTACTTC. The gene calls are TRBV7-6 and TRBJ2-5; D gene uncertain. The germline CDR1 and CDR2 sequences are SGHVS and FNYEAQ. Trimming pared 4 bases from V and 2 bases from J, leaving 11 bases between. The CDR3 spans 14 residues.

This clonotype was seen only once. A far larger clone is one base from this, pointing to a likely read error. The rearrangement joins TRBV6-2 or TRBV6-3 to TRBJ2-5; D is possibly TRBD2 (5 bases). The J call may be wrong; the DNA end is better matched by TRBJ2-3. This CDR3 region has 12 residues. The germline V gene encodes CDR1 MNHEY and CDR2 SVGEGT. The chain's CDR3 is CASSPEGDKQYF. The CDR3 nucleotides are TGTGCCAGCAGCCCAGAGGGAGATAAGCAGTATTTT.

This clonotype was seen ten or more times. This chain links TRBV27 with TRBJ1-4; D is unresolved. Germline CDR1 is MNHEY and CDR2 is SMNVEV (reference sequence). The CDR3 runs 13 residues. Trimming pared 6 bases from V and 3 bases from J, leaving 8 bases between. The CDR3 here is CASRNRPNEKLFF. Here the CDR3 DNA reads TGTGCCAGCAGGAATAGGCCTAATGAAAAACTGTTTTTT.

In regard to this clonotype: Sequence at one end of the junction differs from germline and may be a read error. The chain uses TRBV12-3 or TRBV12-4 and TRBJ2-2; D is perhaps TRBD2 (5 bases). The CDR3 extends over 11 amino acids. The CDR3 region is CASSLIGEMFF. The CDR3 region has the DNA TGTGCCAGCAGCTTAATCGGGGAGATGTTTTTT.